A single sample gave rise to the 7 T cell receptor beta chains below, sequenced in a study of regulatory T cells in long-lasting Graves disease. Specified time point: newly diagnosed GD, antithyroid drugs for less than 3 months. After RNA was extracted from PBMCs, the TCR library was made from it. Arm-PCR of CDR3 regions with iRepertoire HTBI primers generated TCR beta libraries. TCRdb reanalysed the multiplex PCR reads using MiXCR and keeps one entry per CDR3 protein. This sample yields approximately 360,000 distinct CDR3 sequences, of which approximately 12% are seen a single time; over 15% belongs to the top ten. The same data also went into a second study, on T cells in Graves' hyperthyroidism and ophthalmopathy.

The sample in question was peripheral blood mononuclear cells (PBMCs), obtained at new diagnosis, from a patient treated with antithyroid drugs. The source is a woman aged 18-30 years with Graves disease.

This clonotype has ten or more counts. The chain employs TRBV5-1 and TRBJ1-2; possible D gene TRBD1, 5 bases. This CDR3 spans 11 amino acids. Germline V gives CDR1 SGHRS, CDR2 YFSETQ. Deletions cut 6 bases from V and 8 bases from J, with 11 bases between. As DNA, the CDR3 is TGCGCCAGCAACAACGGGGGAGGCTACACCTTC. Protein: CASNNGGGYTF.

This clonotype was observed at least ten times. This chain joins TRBV12-3 or TRBV12-4 and TRBJ1-3; D gene unclear. This CDR3 is 13 amino acids long. The V end lost 6 bases, the J end lost 1 base, and 7 bases lay between the germline ends. This CDR3 is CASSLGSGNTIYF. The CDR3 DNA follows: TGTGCCAGCAGCTTGGGTTCTGGAAACACCATATATTTT.

Ten or more counts support this clonotype. This chain uses TRBV24-1 with TRBJ2-2; maybe TRBD2 (6 bases). V was pared by 8 bases and J by 4 bases, with 10 bases between. The CDR3 length is 13 residues. Germline V lookup: CDR1 KGHDR, CDR2 SFDVKD. The CDR3 loop is CATTGGSTGELFF. The CDR3 region has the DNA TGTGCCACCACCGGGGGATCCACCGGGGAGCTGTTTTTT.

In the case of this clonotype: This may be a read error, as it is one base from a much larger clone. The J gene is TRBJ2-1, the V gene TRBV20-1, with TRBD2 matching 11 bases. Germline-derived CDR1 and CDR2 are DFQATT and SNEGSKA (reference sequence). V lost 1 base and J lost 9; bases outside the gene matches: 8. This CDR3 is built from 15 residues. This chain's CDR3 is CSARVPGLAVSEQFF. DNA for the CDR3: TGCAGTGCTAGAGTCCCGGGACTAGCGGTGAGTGAGCAGTTCTTC.

Many counts were recorded for this clonotype. The V and J genes are TRBV18 and TRBJ2-3; D is undetermined. Trimming stripped 1 base from V and 2 bases from J, with 10 bases between. There are 15 residues in the CDR3. CDR1 KGHSH and CDR2 LQKENI come from the germline V gene. CDR3 coding DNA: TGTGCCAGCTCACCACAAAGGGCCTACACAGATACGCAGTATTTT. Its translation is CASSPQRAYTDTQYF.

In its sample, this clonotype was seen many times. The chain recombines TRBV5-4 with TRBJ2-7, with D unresolved. The ends were cut back, 2 bases at V and 1 base at J, with 7 bases in the middle. Germline assignment: CDR1 SGHNT and CDR2 YYREEE (reference sequence). There are 13 residues in the CDR3. This CDR3 reads CASSLDWSYEQYF. The DNA of the CDR3 is TGTGCCAGCAGCTTAGATTGGTCCTACGAGCAGTACTTC.

This sequence joins TRBV7-6 and TRBJ2-1, with D possibly matching TRBD2 (5 bases). The CDR3 spans 15 residues. Trimming took off 1 base at V and 4 bases at J, with 11 bases between the two ends. Looked up from germline, CDR1 is SGHVS and CDR2 is FNYEAQ. CDR3 amino acids: CASSLGTTRYNEQFF. The DNA for the CDR3 is TGTGCCAGCAGCTTAGGGACCACTAGGTACAATGAGCAGTTCTTC.